Listed below are T cell receptor beta chains from one sample, sequenced in a study of T cells after yellow fever vaccination. TCRdb recomputed calls from the 5' RACE reads with MiXCR, one row per CDR3 protein. The sample has approximately 160,000 distinct CDR3 sequences, around 9.3% seen once; the top ten hold 35% to 40%. The sequences come from CD8+ T cells sorted from PBMCs, collected 45 days after the yellow fever booster vaccination. The receptors were sampled from a man aged 18-30 years who received the YFV17D yellow fever vaccine. The CDR3 runs from the conserved cysteine through the conserved F or W. The order of the fields is V gene, D gene, clone size, J gene, CDR3 protein, CDR3 DNA. A D gene is named only where the DNA matches it firmly. Expanded clones are given a class, and other clones once, few, many or no size at all.

V gene: TRBV27; D gene: TRBD1; clone size: NA; J gene: TRBJ2-5; CDR3 protein: CASSMGQASTQYF; CDR3 DNA: TGTGCCAGCAGTATGGGACAGGCCAGTACCCAGTACTTC
V gene: TRBV5-1; D gene: TRBD2; clone size: few; J gene: TRBJ2-1; CDR3 protein: CASSFSSGGASEQFF; CDR3 DNA: TGCGCCAGCAGCTTCTCCAGCGGGGGGGCCTCTGAGCAGTTCTTC
V gene: TRBV5-4; D gene: NA; clone size: few; J gene: TRBJ2-7; CDR3 protein: CASSLDGLTPGEQYF; CDR3 DNA: TGTGCCAGCAGCTTGGATGGACTCACCCCCGGTGAGCAGTACTTC
V gene: TRBV7-2; D gene: NA; clone size: few; J gene: TRBJ2-5; CDR3 protein: CASSLSDLGPRETQYF; CDR3 DNA: TGTGCCAGCAGCTTATCTGACCTAGGGCCAAGGGAGACCCAGTACTTC
V gene: TRBV6-5; D gene: NA; clone size: few; J gene: TRBJ2-7; CDR3 protein: CASSLIGAAYEQYF; CDR3 DNA: TGTGCCAGCAGTTTGATAGGGGCGGCTTACGAGCAGTACTTC
V gene: TRBV29-1; D gene: NA; clone size: many; J gene: TRBJ2-2; CDR3 protein: CSVGAGDPSGELFF; CDR3 DNA: TGCAGCGTTGGGGCCGGCGACCCTTCCGGGGAGCTGTTTTTT
V gene: TRBV7-3; D gene: TRBD1; clone size: NA; J gene: TRBJ2-1; CDR3 protein: CASSHGQAEQFF; CDR3 DNA: TGTGCCAGCAGCCATGGACAGGCCGAGCAGTTCTTC
V gene: TRBV3-1; D gene: NA; clone size: many; J gene: TRBJ2-5; CDR3 protein: CASSQEWDAGQETQYF; CDR3 DNA: TGTGCCAGCAGCCAAGAGTGGGATGCGGGGCAAGAGACCCAGTACTTC
V gene: TRBV27; D gene: TRBD1; clone size: NA; J gene: TRBJ2-1; CDR3 protein: CASSLYRGDEQFF; CDR3 DNA: TGTGCCAGCAGTTTATACAGGGGGGATGAGCAGTTCTTC
V gene: TRBV7-3; D gene: TRBD2; clone size: NA; J gene: TRBJ2-1; CDR3 protein: CASSLLAGGSSYNEQFF; CDR3 DNA: TGTGCCAGCAGCTTACTAGCGGGGGGGAGCTCCTACAATGAGCAGTTCTTC
V gene: TRBV6-5; D gene: NA; clone size: NA; J gene: TRBJ2-1; CDR3 protein: CASRAPGLEQFF; CDR3 DNA: TGTGCCAGCAGGGCTCCCGGACTTGAGCAGTTCTTC
V gene: TRBV7-9; D gene: NA; clone size: few; J gene: TRBJ1-2; CDR3 protein: CASSRGETAYGYTF; CDR3 DNA: TGTGCCAGCAGCCGAGGCGAGACAGCATATGGCTACACCTTC
V gene: TRBV3-1; D gene: TRBD1; clone size: many; J gene: TRBJ1-4; CDR3 protein: CASSTKATGALGKLFF; CDR3 DNA: TGTGCCAGCAGTACGAAGGCGACAGGGGCCCTAGGGAAACTGTTTTTT
V gene: TRBV7-9; D gene: NA; clone size: NA; J gene: TRBJ2-2; CDR3 protein: CASSNAAWGGGELFF; CDR3 DNA: TGTGCCAGCAGCAACGCTGCCTGGGGCGGCGGGGAGCTGTTTTTT
V gene: TRBV7-8; D gene: NA; clone size: many; J gene: TRBJ2-3; CDR3 protein: CASSLSGGLGTQYF; CDR3 DNA: TGTGCCAGCAGCTTAAGTGGGGGTCTAGGCACGCAGTATTTT
V gene: TRBV4-1; D gene: TRBD2; clone size: few; J gene: TRBJ2-2; CDR3 protein: CASSQEGAGGYTGELFF; CDR3 DNA: TGCGCCAGCAGCCAAGAAGGCGCGGGGGGTTACACCGGGGAGCTGTTTTTT
V gene: TRBV30; D gene: NA; clone size: NA; J gene: TRBJ1-5; CDR3 protein: CAWSLTNRGNQPQHF; CDR3 DNA: TGTGCCTGGAGTTTAACAAATCGAGGCAATCAGCCCCAGCATTTT
V gene: TRBV7-9; D gene: NA; clone size: few; J gene: TRBJ2-5; CDR3 protein: CASSPDLSETQYF; CDR3 DNA: TGTGCCAGCAGCCCAGACTTGTCAGAGACCCAGTACTTC
V gene: TRBV6-5; D gene: NA; clone size: NA; J gene: TRBJ1-1; CDR3 protein: CASMGGSALGAFF; CDR3 DNA: TGTGCCAGCATGGGGGGGTCTGCCTTAGGAGCTTTCTTT
V gene: TRBV29-1; D gene: NA; clone size: NA; J gene: TRBJ2-7; CDR3 protein: CSVEDGPSAEGYEQYF; CDR3 DNA: TGCAGCGTTGAAGATGGACCCTCGGCAGAAGGCTACGAGCAGTACTTC